The rows below give T cell receptor beta chains drawn from one sample of a study of CD4+ T cells in melanoma. The data were produced by immunoSEQ multiplex PCR, yet TCRdb's version contains in-frame clones alone and is incomplete. The data contain about 110,000 clones, 80% to 95% of them seen just once; the ten biggest clones take up about 3.5%. Sequenced: peripheral blood. These receptors were collected from a human donor with melanoma. Each CDR3 is given with its conserved first and last residue. A D gene is named only where the DNA matches it firmly. Expanded clones get a size class; other rows say once, few or many, or leave the size out.

NA,TRBV15,TRBJ2-7,NA,15,CATSRDFSGAYEQYF,TGTGCCACCAGCAGAGATTTTAGTGGGGCGTACGAGCAGTACTTC
NA,TRBV9,TRBJ2-7,NA,14,CASSVVSDSYEQYF,TGTGCCAGCAGCGTAGTCTCGGACAGCTACGAGCAGTACTTC
NA,TRBV5-1,TRBJ2-7,TRBD1,14,CASSLVDRNYEQYF,TGCGCCAGCAGCTTGGTGGACAGGAACTACGAGCAGTACTTC
NA,TRBV29-1,TRBJ2-1,TRBD1,13,CSVELDRDNEQFF,TGCAGCGTTGAACTCGACAGGGACAATGAGCAGTTCTTC
NA,TRBV4-3,TRBJ2-1,NA,17,CASSQEPPGVDYNEQFF,TGCGCCAGCAGCCAAGAACCACCGGGAGTGGATTACAATGAGCAGTTCTTC
once,TRBV29-1,TRBJ2-6,NA,15,CSVRGGFAGANVLTF,TGCAGCGTTAGGGGCGGTTTCGCTGGGGCCAACGTCCTGACTTTC
once,TRBV18,TRBJ2-6,TRBD1,19,CASSPMGQGVSSGANVLTF,TGTGCCAGCTCACCTATGGGACAGGGGGTTTCCTCTGGGGCCAACGTCCTGACTTTC
NA,TRBV18,TRBJ2-6,NA,18,CASSPKAPTSSGANVLTF,TGTGCCAGCTCACCAAAGGCACCGACCTCCTCTGGGGCCAACGTCCTGACTTTC
NA,TRBV20-1,TRBJ1-4,NA,11,CSTQSYEKLFF,TGCAGTACACAGAGCTACGAAAAACTGTTTTTT
NA,TRBV29-1,TRBJ2-2,NA,12,CSVRANTGELFF,TGCAGCGTTCGAGCAAACACCGGGGAGCTGTTTTTT
NA,TRBV28,TRBJ1-3,NA,13,CASQTGTGNTIYF,TGTGCCAGCCAAACAGGTACTGGAAACACCATATATTTT
NA,TRBV28,TRBJ2-5,NA,14,CASSSTRDGETQYF,TGTGCCAGCAGTTCGACGCGGGATGGGGAGACCCAGTACTTC
NA,TRBV5-1,TRBJ2-2,NA,16,CASSIGPERDTGELFF,TGCGCCAGCAGCATCGGGCCAGAAAGGGACACCGGGGAGCTGTTTTTT
NA,TRBV7-3,TRBJ2-5,TRBD1,18,CASSFGPRQGTRRETQYF,TGTGCCAGCAGCTTTGGGCCCCGACAGGGGACGCGTCGAGAGACCCAGTACTTC
NA,TRBV27,TRBJ2-7,TRBD2,15,CASSLLSSGTYEQYF,TGTGCCAGCAGTTTATTGTCTAGCGGGACGTACGAGCAGTACTTC
NA,TRBV2,TRBJ2-2,TRBD2,16,CASSDRTSEYTGELFF,TGTGCCAGCAGCGACAGGACTAGCGAATACACCGGGGAGCTGTTTTTT
NA,TRBV19,TRBJ1-1,NA,13,CASSISPDTEAFF,TGTGCCAGTAGTATATCCCCTGACACTGAAGCTTTCTTT
NA,TRBV7-6,TRBJ2-7,NA,16,CASSPGSGTLGKEQYF,TGTGCCAGCAGCCCGGGGTCGGGGACACTGGGTAAGGAGCAGTACTTC
NA,TRBV5-1,TRBJ2-4,NA,18,CASSLAPQGPAAKNIQYF,TGCGCCAGCAGCTTGGCCCCACAGGGTCCGGCAGCCAAAAACATTCAGTACTTC
NA,TRBV7-9,TRBJ2-7,NA,14,CASSLGQKAYEQYF,TGTGCCAGCAGCTTAGGACAGAAAGCCTACGAGCAGTACTTC
NA,TRBV5-1,TRBJ1-4,NA,14,CASSQGNTNEKLFF,TGCGCCAGCAGCCAGGGTAATACTAATGAAAAACTGTTTTTT
NA,TRBV5-5,TRBJ1-1,NA,14,CASSVQVMNTEAFF,TGTGCCAGCAGCGTACAGGTCATGAACACTGAAGCTTTCTTT
NA,TRBV10-3,TRBJ2-2,TRBD2,16,CAISSASGGFTGELFF,TGTGCCATCAGTTCCGCTAGCGGGGGGTTCACCGGGGAGCTGTTTTTT
NA,TRBV15,TRBJ1-1,NA,13,CATSRTEEGKTFF,TGTGCCACCAGCAGAACGGAGGAGGGGAAGACTTTCTTT
NA,TRBV7-9,TRBJ2-3,TRBD2,15,CASSFLAGGPDTQYF,TGTGCCAGCAGCTTCCTAGCGGGAGGGCCAGATACGCAGTATTTT
NA,TRBV4-3,TRBJ1-4,NA,16,CASSQDGRGGTEKLFF,TGCGCCAGCAGCCAAGATGGGAGGGGTGGGACTGAAAAACTGTTTTTT
NA,TRBV2,TRBJ1-3,NA,12,CASTPSLDTIYF,TGTGCCAGCACCCCAAGCTTGGACACCATATATTTT
NA,TRBV18,TRBJ2-7,NA,16,CASSPLMRGGSYEQYF,TGTGCCAGCTCACCACTCATGCGGGGAGGCTCCTACGAGCAGTACTTC
NA,TRBV7-2,TRBJ2-3,NA,16,CASTPVGGANTDTQYF,TGTGCCAGCACCCCGGTGGGGGGGGCGAACACAGATACGCAGTATTTT
NA,TRBV2,TRBJ2-5,TRBD2,13,CASSGTREETQYF,TGTGCCAGCAGTGGGACTAGGGAAGAGACCCAGTACTTC
NA,TRBV7-2,TRBJ1-2,NA,14,CASSLGGSQYGYTF,TGTGCCAGCAGCTTGGGAGGCTCTCAGTATGGCTACACCTTC
NA,TRBV25-1,TRBJ2-2,TRBD1,17,CASSDAIRGQATGELFF,TGTGCCAGCAGTGATGCAATACGGGGACAGGCCACCGGGGAGCTGTTTTTT
NA,TRBV29-1,TRBJ2-3,NA,14,CSVGSRGRTDTQYF,TGCAGCGTTGGTTCCAGGGGGAGGACAGATACGCAGTATTTT
NA,TRBV19,TRBJ2-2,NA,11,CATRDGGELFF,TGTGCCACCCGAGACGGCGGGGAGCTGTTTTTT
NA,TRBV18,TRBJ1-4,NA,13,CASSPYREGELFF,TGTGCCAGCTCACCATATCGCGAGGGAGAACTGTTTTTT
NA,TRBV2,TRBJ1-2,NA,12,CASSQSGYGYTF,TGTGCCAGCAGTCAGTCGGGCTATGGCTACACCTTC
NA,TRBV7-2,TRBJ2-1,TRBD2,11,CASSFGGGQFF,TGTGCCAGCAGCTTTGGGGGGGGGCAGTTCTTC
NA,TRBV5-1,TRBJ2-7,NA,12,CASSEGVYEQYF,TGCGCCAGCAGCGAGGGGGTCTACGAGCAGTACTTC
NA,TRBV9,TRBJ2-7,NA,15,CASSPGTLPSYEQYF,TGTGCCAGCAGTCCCGGGACACTCCCTTCCTACGAGCAGTACTTC
NA,TRBV6-1,TRBJ2-7,TRBD1,14,CASSRGQALYEQYF,TGTGCCAGCAGTCGAGGACAGGCGCTCTACGAGCAGTACTTC
NA,TRBV4-3,TRBJ1-2,TRBD1,16,CASSQGYRGGNYGYTF,TGCGCCAGCAGCCAAGGGTACAGGGGTGGAAACTATGGCTACACCTTC
NA,TRBV4-3,TRBJ1-6,NA,15,CASSQKTGIYSPLHF,TGCGCCAGCAGCCAGAAGACAGGCATCTATTCACCCCTCCACTTT
NA,TRBV19,TRBJ2-4,TRBD1,16,CASSIWTGEAKNIQYF,TGTGCCAGTAGTATTTGGACAGGTGAAGCCAAAAACATTCAGTACTTC
NA,TRBV29-1,TRBJ2-5,NA,16,CSVEDPVAWHQETQYF,TGCAGCGTTGAAGATCCGGTGGCGTGGCACCAAGAGACCCAGTACTTC
NA,TRBV7-9,TRBJ2-3,TRBD2,15,CASSYRGGNTDTQYF,TGTGCCAGCAGCTATCGCGGGGGGAACACAGATACGCAGTATTTT
NA,TRBV4-2,TRBJ1-1,TRBD1,16,CASSQDTTGGAPEAFF,TGTGCCAGCAGCCAAGATACCACAGGGGGGGCCCCTGAAGCTTTCTTT
NA,TRBV15,TRBJ1-2,NA,13,CATSRDPYYGYTF,TGTGCCACCAGCAGAGATCCTTACTATGGCTACACCTTC
NA,TRBV30,TRBJ1-3,NA,15,CAWSVRGVLGNTIYF,TGTGCCTGGAGTGTACGGGGCGTATTAGGAAACACCATATATTTT
NA,TRBV7-9,TRBJ2-3,TRBD1,15,CASSSQGQSTDTQYF,TGTGCCAGCAGCTCCCAGGGACAGAGCACAGATACGCAGTATTTT
NA,TRBV11-3,TRBJ2-7,TRBD2,16,CASSSGTSGGSYEQYF,TGTGCCAGCAGCTCCGGGACTAGCGGGGGTTCCTACGAGCAGTACTTC
NA,TRBV27,TRBJ2-1,TRBD2,16,CASSSPSGRFDNEQFF,TGTGCCAGCAGTTCCCCTAGCGGGAGGTTCGACAATGAGCAGTTCTTC
NA,TRBV28,TRBJ1-1,NA,18,CASSTQLGAPYLNTEAFF,TGTGCCAGCAGTACTCAACTGGGGGCGCCCTACCTCAACACTGAAGCTTTCTTT
NA,TRBV7-6,TRBJ2-7,NA,12,CASSYTGLEQYF,TGTGCCAGCAGCTATACAGGACTCGAGCAGTACTTC
NA,TRBV28,TRBJ1-1,NA,15,CASSFASSLNTEAFF,TGTGCCAGCAGCTTTGCCTCCTCCTTGAACACTGAAGCTTTCTTT
once,TRBV6-1,TRBJ2-3,NA,13,CASSASQGDTQYF,TGTGCCAGCAGTGCCTCCCAAGGGGATACGCAGTATTTT